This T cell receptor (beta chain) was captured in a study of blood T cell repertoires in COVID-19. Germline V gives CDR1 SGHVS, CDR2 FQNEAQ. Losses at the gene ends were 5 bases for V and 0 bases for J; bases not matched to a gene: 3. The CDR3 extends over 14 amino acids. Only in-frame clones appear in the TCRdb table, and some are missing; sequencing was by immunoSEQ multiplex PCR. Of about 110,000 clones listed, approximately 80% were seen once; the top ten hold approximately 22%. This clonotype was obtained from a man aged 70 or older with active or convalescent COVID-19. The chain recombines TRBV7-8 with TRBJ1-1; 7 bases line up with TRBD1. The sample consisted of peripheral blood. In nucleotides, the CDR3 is TGTGCCAGCAGCATCGGGACAGTGAACACTGAAGCTTTCTTT. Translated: CASSIGTVNTEAFF.